The subject of this entry is one TCR beta chain. These data originate in a study of circulating and synovial CD4+ cells in juvenile arthritis. Germline CDR1 MDHEN, CDR2 SYDVKM. V lost 3 bases to trimming and J lost 3 bases; unmatched junction nucleotides: 9. The length of the CDR3 is 16 residues. Data came from immunoSEQ multiplex PCR; TCRdb stores just in-frame clones and leaves some out. Of roughly 33,000 clones listed, 90% to 95% are singletons. This TCR came from a human donor with juvenile idiopathic arthritis. V usage is TRBV28 and J usage is TRBJ2-7; 9 nucleotides line up with TRBD2. What was sequenced was CD4+ T cells from blood. The CDR3 spells CASSLLSAGGLYEQYF. DNA for the CDR3: TGTGCCAGCAGTTTGTTATCGGCGGGGGGGCTCTACGAGCAGTACTTC. The full variable domain, its missing parts supplied by reference TRBV28 and TRBJ2-7, is DVKVTQSSRYLVKRTGEKVFLECVQDMDHENMFWYRQDPGLGLRLIYFSYDVKMKEKGDIPEGYSVSREKKERFSLILESASTNQTSMYLCASSLLSAGGLYEQYFGPGTRLTVT.